The clone carrying this T cell receptor beta chain was seen only a few times. Authors of the study amplified TCR beta CDR3 regions from RNA transcripts. During a first-round RT-PCR of the TCR CDR3, the HTBI primer set was used. TCRdb analysed the multiplex PCR reads with MiXCR anew, one entry per CDR3 protein. The sample shows 550,000 to 800,000 distinct CDR3 sequences, 16% of them seen only once. This record comes from a study of T cells in Graves' hyperthyroidism and ophthalmopathy. The specimen sequenced was blood. This clonotype was obtained from a man aged 18 to 29 with Graves' hyperthyroidism.

CDR3 in amino acids: CSGEGSGGETQYF. DNA for the CDR3: TGCAGTGGTGAGGGATCGGGAGGAGAGACCCAGTACTTC. The V call is TRBV20-1, the J call TRBJ2-5; 7 bases agree with TRBD2. Germline CDR1 is DFQATT and CDR2 is SNEGSKA (reference sequence). The trim removed 7 bases at V and 4 bases at J, leaving 9 bases unmatched. CDR3 length equals 13 residues.